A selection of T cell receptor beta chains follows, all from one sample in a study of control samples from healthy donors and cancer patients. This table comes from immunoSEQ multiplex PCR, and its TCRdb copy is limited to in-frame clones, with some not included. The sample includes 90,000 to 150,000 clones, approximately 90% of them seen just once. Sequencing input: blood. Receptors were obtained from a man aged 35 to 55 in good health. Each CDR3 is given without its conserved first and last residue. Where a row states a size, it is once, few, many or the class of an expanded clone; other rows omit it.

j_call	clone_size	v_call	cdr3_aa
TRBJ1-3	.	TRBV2	ASSEKGVSGNTIY
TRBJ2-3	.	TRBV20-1	SASTLRDRGLNTQY
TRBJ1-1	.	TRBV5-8	ASSLDVGTEAF
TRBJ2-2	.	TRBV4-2	ASSQGKRPSGGRELF
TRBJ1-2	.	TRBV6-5	ASSYSGQHYGYT
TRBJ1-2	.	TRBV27	ASSLGQYHYGYT
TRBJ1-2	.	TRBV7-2	ASTTALGQGDGYT
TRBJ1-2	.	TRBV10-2	ASSESGVSNYGYT
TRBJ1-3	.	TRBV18	ASSPDRASGNTIY
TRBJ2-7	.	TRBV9	ASSAGGTPSSYEQY
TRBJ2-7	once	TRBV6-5	ASNPGIVSSYEQY
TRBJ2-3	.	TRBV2	ASSDPEGMVRTDTQY
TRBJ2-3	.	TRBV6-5	ASRPGLVFTDTQY
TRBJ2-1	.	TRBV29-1	SVEDLGPRI
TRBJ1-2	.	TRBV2	ASTPAGGYT
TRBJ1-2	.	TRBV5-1	ASSPGDSPYGYT
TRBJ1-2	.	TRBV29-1	SVSPQGNYGYT
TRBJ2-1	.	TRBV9	ASSSSPEQF
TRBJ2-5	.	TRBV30	AWAYGGGNQETQY
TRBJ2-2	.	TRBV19	ASNNWDGETIKQTRNTGELF
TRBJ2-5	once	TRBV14	ASSARGGYQETQY
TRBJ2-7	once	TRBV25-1	ASSGSYEQY
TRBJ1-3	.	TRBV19	ASSMRRVSGNTIY
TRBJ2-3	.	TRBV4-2	ASSQRRGGTDTQY
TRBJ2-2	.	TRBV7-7	ASRPDRTPTGTGELF
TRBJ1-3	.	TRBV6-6	ASSAGGNTIY
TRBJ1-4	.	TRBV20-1	SVKNNEKLF
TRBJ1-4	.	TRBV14	ASSKGSGLFEKLF
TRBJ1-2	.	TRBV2	ASRPDGRQGIYGYT
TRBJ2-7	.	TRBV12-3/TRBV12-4	ASSLYTDYEQY
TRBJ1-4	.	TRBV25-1	ASSGGLNEKLF
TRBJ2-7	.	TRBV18	ASSLGTDYEQY
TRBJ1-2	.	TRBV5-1	ASSLAAGIGYGYT
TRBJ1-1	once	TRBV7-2	ASSLSWSGNTEAF
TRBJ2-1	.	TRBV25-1	ASSSPAGGSYNEQF
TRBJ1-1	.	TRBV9	ASSVECCRGLNTEAF
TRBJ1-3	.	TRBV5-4	ASSLDGRSSGNTIY
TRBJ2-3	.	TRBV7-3	ASSRPPGRTYTDTQY
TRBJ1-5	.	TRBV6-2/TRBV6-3	ASSYSFNQPQH
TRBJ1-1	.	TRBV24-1	ATSDLYRTEAF
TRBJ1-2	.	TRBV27	ASRSFGTGGLVGYT
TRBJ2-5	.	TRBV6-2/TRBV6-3	ASSYAGTGPQETQY
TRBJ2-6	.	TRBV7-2	ASSRDTLSVLT